A selection of T cell receptor beta chains follows, all from one sample in a study of vaccination effects on CD4 cells after COVID-19. Assay used: immunoSEQ multiplex PCR; TCRdb lists only in-frame clones, some missing. Among tens of thousands of clones listed, approximately 82% were seen once. Their antigens remain unidentified. The material sequenced was CD4+ T cells from PBMCs cultured without peptide, taken after COVID-19 vaccination. These receptors all come from a human donor who had a prior SARS-CoV-2 infection. CDR3s include the opening cysteine and the closing phenylalanine or tryptophan. Each record gives: CDR3 protein, CDR3 DNA, clone size, D gene, J gene, V gene. The D gene is left open where the match is weak. The size field is filled for only some rows; it gives once, few, many or a size class.

cdr3_aa: CAWSVRGLGYGYTF
cdr3_nt: TGTGCCTGGAGTGTACGGGGATTAGGCTATGGCTACACCTTC
clone_size: NA
d_call: NA
j_call: TRBJ1-2
v_call: TRBV30

cdr3_aa: CASSYTGRDGYEQYF
cdr3_nt: TGTGCCAGCAGCTATACAGGGAGGGACGGCTACGAGCAGTACTTC
clone_size: NA
d_call: NA
j_call: TRBJ2-7
v_call: TRBV13

cdr3_aa: CASSQDLWGQGHYGYTF
cdr3_nt: TGTGCCAGCAGCCAAGATCTTTGGGGACAGGGACACTATGGCTACACCTTC
clone_size: NA
d_call: TRBD1
j_call: TRBJ1-2
v_call: TRBV4-2

cdr3_aa: CASSVGAGDRDTQYF
cdr3_nt: TGTGCCAGCAGCGTAGGAGCGGGGGACAGGGATACGCAGTATTTT
clone_size: NA
d_call: NA
j_call: TRBJ2-3
v_call: TRBV9

cdr3_aa: CASSLTIRTDYSQYF
cdr3_nt: TGTGCCAGCAGCCTGACGATCCGGACAGACTACTCGCAGTATTTT
clone_size: NA
d_call: NA
j_call: TRBJ2-3
v_call: TRBV5-5

cdr3_aa: CASSRETGRAYEQYF
cdr3_nt: TGCGCCAGCAGCCGCGAGACCGGGAGGGCCTACGAGCAGTACTTC
clone_size: NA
d_call: TRBD2
j_call: TRBJ2-7
v_call: TRBV4-3

cdr3_aa: CASRLDRMTEAFF
cdr3_nt: TGTGCCAGCAGGTTAGACAGAATGACTGAAGCTTTCTTT
clone_size: NA
d_call: NA
j_call: TRBJ1-1
v_call: TRBV7-2

cdr3_aa: CASSPNGRLYGYTF
cdr3_nt: TGTGCCAGCAGCCCGAACGGGAGACTATATGGCTACACCTTC
clone_size: NA
d_call: NA
j_call: TRBJ1-2
v_call: TRBV7-9

cdr3_aa: CASSLPGTGIMNTEAFF
cdr3_nt: TGTGCCAGCAGCCTCCCCGGGACAGGTATCATGAACACTGAAGCTTTCTTT
clone_size: NA
d_call: TRBD1
j_call: TRBJ1-1
v_call: TRBV16

cdr3_aa: CASSGLLAGVGETQYF
cdr3_nt: TGTGCCAGCAGCGGCCTTCTAGCGGGGGTTGGGGAGACCCAGTACTTC
clone_size: NA
d_call: TRBD2
j_call: TRBJ2-5
v_call: TRBV3-1/TRBV3-2

cdr3_aa: CASSQEAPPQFF
cdr3_nt: TGTGCCAGCAGCCAAGAGGCCCCGCCACAGTTCTTC
clone_size: NA
d_call: NA
j_call: TRBJ2-1
v_call: TRBV4-2

cdr3_aa: CASSPPGQGINQPQHF
cdr3_nt: TGTGCCAGCAGTCCGCCGGGACAGGGGATTAATCAGCCCCAGCATTTT
clone_size: NA
d_call: TRBD1
j_call: TRBJ1-5
v_call: TRBV6-4

cdr3_aa: CASSPDSFNYGYTF
cdr3_nt: TGTGCCAGCAGTCCCGACAGCTTTAACTATGGCTACACCTTC
clone_size: few
d_call: NA
j_call: TRBJ1-2
v_call: TRBV2

cdr3_aa: CASNRLAGSRSEQFF
cdr3_nt: TGTGCCAGTAACCGCCTAGCGGGGTCCCGGAGTGAGCAGTTCTTC
clone_size: NA
d_call: TRBD2
j_call: TRBJ2-1
v_call: TRBV19

cdr3_aa: CASSLGGGQGPLMNTEAFF
cdr3_nt: TGCGCCAGCAGCTTGGGGGGGGGACAGGGTCCATTAATGAACACTGAAGCTTTCTTT
clone_size: NA
d_call: TRBD1
j_call: TRBJ1-1
v_call: TRBV5-1

cdr3_aa: CASSLPAGGTDTQYF
cdr3_nt: TGCGCCAGCAGCTTGCCAGCGGGAGGCACAGATACGCAGTATTTT
clone_size: once
d_call: TRBD2
j_call: TRBJ2-3
v_call: TRBV5-1

cdr3_aa: CASSLTGTSPDTQYF
cdr3_nt: TGCGCCAGCAGCTTAACCGGGACTAGCCCCGATACGCAGTATTTT
clone_size: NA
d_call: TRBD2
j_call: TRBJ2-3
v_call: TRBV5-1

cdr3_aa: CAWSEPAYYGYTF
cdr3_nt: TGTGCCTGGAGTGAGCCAGCGTACTATGGCTACACCTTC
clone_size: NA
d_call: NA
j_call: TRBJ1-2
v_call: TRBV30

cdr3_aa: CATSGGRGGSSTDTQYF
cdr3_nt: TGTGCCACCAGTGGGGGGAGGGGCGGTAGTAGCACAGATACGCAGTATTTT
clone_size: NA
d_call: TRBD2
j_call: TRBJ2-3
v_call: TRBV24-1

cdr3_aa: CASSLGLQAYNEQFF
cdr3_nt: TGTGCCAGCAGCTTAGGACTGCAGGCTTACAATGAGCAGTTCTTC
clone_size: NA
d_call: NA
j_call: TRBJ2-1
v_call: TRBV11-3

cdr3_aa: CASSEGDRQYF
cdr3_nt: TGTGCCAGCAGTGAGGGTGACAGGCAGTATTTT
clone_size: NA
d_call: NA
j_call: TRBJ2-3
v_call: TRBV2

cdr3_aa: CASSLWSDQETQYF
cdr3_nt: TGTGCCAGCAGCTTATGGTCAGACCAAGAGACCCAGTACTTC
clone_size: NA
d_call: NA
j_call: TRBJ2-5
v_call: TRBV7-2

cdr3_aa: CAISEGRGRDGYTF
cdr3_nt: TGTGCCATCAGTGAGGGCAGGGGAAGGGATGGCTACACCTTC
clone_size: few
d_call: NA
j_call: TRBJ1-2
v_call: TRBV10-3

cdr3_aa: CASSASGRAYNEQFF
cdr3_nt: TGTGCCAGCAGCGCGAGCGGGAGGGCCTACAATGAGCAGTTCTTC
clone_size: NA
d_call: NA
j_call: TRBJ2-1
v_call: TRBV21-1

cdr3_aa: CATSALWGNTEAFF
cdr3_nt: TGTGCCACCAGCGCGCTATGGGGGAACACTGAAGCTTTCTTT
clone_size: NA
d_call: NA
j_call: TRBJ1-1
v_call: TRBV15

cdr3_aa: CASSSPLYGYTF
cdr3_nt: TGTGCCAGCAGCAGCCCCCTCTATGGCTACACCTTC
clone_size: NA
d_call: NA
j_call: TRBJ1-2
v_call: TRBV6-5

cdr3_aa: CASSLVGAYEQYF
cdr3_nt: TGTGCCAGCAGCTTAGTTGGCGCTTACGAGCAGTACTTC
clone_size: NA
d_call: NA
j_call: TRBJ2-7
v_call: TRBV7-2

cdr3_aa: CASSIGLVGYEQYF
cdr3_nt: TGTGCCAGCAGCATAGGACTAGTAGGGTACGAGCAGTACTTC
clone_size: NA
d_call: TRBD2
j_call: TRBJ2-7
v_call: TRBV5-6

cdr3_aa: CASSPLWWGSSPLHF
cdr3_nt: TGTGCCAGCAGCCCCCTCTGGTGGGGGAGCTCACCCCTCCACTTT
clone_size: few
d_call: NA
j_call: TRBJ1-6
v_call: TRBV11-3

cdr3_aa: CASRGIQGPRVGEQFF
cdr3_nt: TGTGCCAGCAGGGGGATCCAGGGACCCCGAGTTGGTGAGCAGTTCTTC
clone_size: NA
d_call: NA
j_call: TRBJ2-1
v_call: TRBV2

cdr3_aa: CASSKTGTDGYEQYF
cdr3_nt: TGTGCCAGCAGTAAAACCGGGACAGACGGCTACGAGCAGTACTTC
clone_size: once
d_call: TRBD1
j_call: TRBJ2-7
v_call: TRBV6-6

cdr3_aa: CASSLVRSGSRETQYF
cdr3_nt: TGTGCCAGCAGCTTGGTACGAAGCGGGTCCCGAGAGACCCAGTACTTC
clone_size: NA
d_call: NA
j_call: TRBJ2-5
v_call: TRBV5-6

cdr3_aa: CASSPTRADTQYF
cdr3_nt: TGTGCCAGTAGTCCGACTCGGGCAGATACGCAGTATTTT
clone_size: NA
d_call: NA
j_call: TRBJ2-3
v_call: TRBV19

cdr3_aa: CASRETGRDSPLHF
cdr3_nt: TGTGCCAGCAGGGAGACAGGGCGAGATTCACCCCTCCACTTT
clone_size: NA
d_call: TRBD1
j_call: TRBJ1-6
v_call: TRBV5-6

cdr3_aa: CATSRDRGPFTYEQYF
cdr3_nt: TGTGCCACCAGCAGAGATAGGGGGCCTTTTACCTACGAGCAGTACTTC
clone_size: NA
d_call: TRBD1
j_call: TRBJ2-7
v_call: TRBV15

cdr3_aa: CASSSDIMNTEAFF
cdr3_nt: TGTGCCAGCAGCTCCGACATCATGAACACTGAAGCTTTCTTT
clone_size: NA
d_call: NA
j_call: TRBJ1-1
v_call: TRBV9

cdr3_aa: CASSFRGESYEQYF
cdr3_nt: TGCGCCAGCAGCTTCCGGGGGGAATCCTACGAGCAGTACTTC
clone_size: few
d_call: TRBD2
j_call: TRBJ2-7
v_call: TRBV5-1

cdr3_aa: CASSLVSRGSGGRETQYF
cdr3_nt: TGTGCCAGCAGCTTAGTTTCGCGGGGTAGCGGGGGGAGGGAGACCCAGTACTTC
clone_size: once
d_call: TRBD2
j_call: TRBJ2-5
v_call: TRBV11-2

cdr3_aa: CASSLGVGLPNEQFF
cdr3_nt: TGTGCCAGCAGCTTAGGAGTGGGACTACCAAATGAGCAGTTCTTC
clone_size: NA
d_call: TRBD2
j_call: TRBJ2-1
v_call: TRBV7-8

cdr3_aa: CASSQGDRPPYGYTF
cdr3_nt: TGTGCCAGCAGCCAAGGGGACAGGCCGCCCTATGGCTACACCTTC
clone_size: NA
d_call: TRBD1
j_call: TRBJ1-2
v_call: TRBV3-1/TRBV3-2

cdr3_aa: CASSVVSGSGELFF
cdr3_nt: TGTGCCAGCAGCGTAGTTAGCGGGAGCGGGGAGCTGTTTTTT
clone_size: NA
d_call: TRBD2
j_call: TRBJ2-2
v_call: TRBV9

cdr3_aa: CASSLATGAGYGYTF
cdr3_nt: TGTGCCAGCAGCTTAGCCACGGGGGCTGGCTATGGCTACACCTTC
clone_size: NA
d_call: NA
j_call: TRBJ1-2
v_call: TRBV5-5

cdr3_aa: CASSPLTGRQETQYF
cdr3_nt: TGTGCCAGTAGTCCCTTGACAGGGAGGCAAGAGACCCAGTACTTC
clone_size: NA
d_call: NA
j_call: TRBJ2-5
v_call: TRBV19

cdr3_aa: CASSDPGQGGISEAFF
cdr3_nt: TGCGCCAGCAGCGACCCGGGACAGGGGGGGATATCTGAAGCTTTCTTT
clone_size: once
d_call: TRBD1
j_call: TRBJ1-1
v_call: TRBV4-1

cdr3_aa: CASIPAGTHSGNTIYF
cdr3_nt: TGTGCCAGCATTCCGGCGGGCACACACTCTGGAAACACCATATATTTT
clone_size: NA
d_call: NA
j_call: TRBJ1-3
v_call: TRBV28

cdr3_aa: CASSFTGRSAYEQYF
cdr3_nt: TGTGCCAGCAGCTTCACAGGCCGAAGTGCCTACGAGCAGTACTTC
clone_size: NA
d_call: NA
j_call: TRBJ2-7
v_call: TRBV7-9

cdr3_aa: CASSLGGRDNEKLFF
cdr3_nt: TGTGCCAGCAGCTTAGGGGGGAGGGATAATGAAAAACTGTTTTTT
clone_size: NA
d_call: NA
j_call: TRBJ1-4
v_call: TRBV7-2

cdr3_aa: CASSLWAGSYNEQFF
cdr3_nt: TGTGCCAGCAGCTTATGGGCGGGATCCTACAATGAGCAGTTCTTC
clone_size: once
d_call: NA
j_call: TRBJ2-1
v_call: TRBV7-9

cdr3_aa: CASSVGPGADIQYF
cdr3_nt: TGTGCCAGCAGCGTAGGGCCGGGTGCGGACATTCAGTACTTC
clone_size: NA
d_call: NA
j_call: TRBJ2-4
v_call: TRBV9

cdr3_aa: CASSYSSQEPYEQYF
cdr3_nt: TGTGCCAGCAGTTACTCCAGTCAGGAACCCTACGAGCAGTACTTC
clone_size: NA
d_call: NA
j_call: TRBJ2-7
v_call: TRBV6-5